This T cell receptor beta chain was documented in a study of cytomegalovirus exposure and HLA in healthy donors. This clone was counted only a few times. Its specificity is unknown. It was healthy bone marrow donors who served as donors. At collection, donors were nominally healthy, but unrecorded immune exposures were probable. In the PCR, 60 Vbeta and 13 Jbeta primers were used. Sequenced by immunoSEQ multiplex PCR; TCRdb stores in-frame clones only, minus some. The data show roughly 180,000 clones, roughly 80% seen once. Overall study findings and caveats: Among the CMV-associated chains, a few were confirmed in vitro as specific for CMV antigens. Many donors carried some public TCRs, although rarity characterized most TCR sequences.

CDR1 is GTSNPN, CDR2 SVGIG, per germline (reference sequence). The length of the CDR3 is 12 residues. J was trimmed by 9 bases and V by 2 bases; bases with no gene match: 6. The receptor was derived from a man aged 25-45 years in good health and CMV-seronegative. What was sequenced was PBMCs. The chain combines TRBV30 with TRBJ1-2, with 7 bases lining up with TRBD1. CDR3 nucleotides: TGTGCCTGGAGTCGACAGGGTGCTAGCTACACCTTC. It specifies CAWSRQGASYTF.